This TCR beta chain was sequenced during a study of OX40 agonist ivuxolimab in advanced cancers. A history of autoimmune disease or systemic immunosuppression excluded patients. Libraries were prepared by immunoSEQ multiplex PCR; TCRdb keeps only in-frame clonotypes and omits some of them. The sample includes 75,000 to 80,000 clones, 84% of them seen just once. Germline CDR1 SEHNR, CDR2 FQNEAQ (reference sequence). V dropped 5 bases and J dropped 3 bases, with 13 bases sitting between them. The CDR3 consists of 14 residues. This sequence joins TRBV7-9 and TRBJ1-2; D remains ambiguous. The specimen comprised CD4+ or CD8+ T cells sorted from blood, sampled in a trial of the OX40 agonist ivuxolimab. The receptor comes from an adult with an advanced solid tumor such as melanoma, head and neck, liver or kidney cancer. The CDR3 spells CASSLDIEHYGYTF. As DNA, the CDR3 is TGTGCCAGCAGCCTAGACATTGAACACTATGGCTACACCTTC.